This passage covers 9 T cell receptor beta chains from one sample sequenced in a study of blood T cells in healthy people across ages. Combining a sample-barcoded 5' primer with a J-beta primer mix, a second PCR ran for roughly 7 to 11 cycles. TCRdb processed the 5' RACE reads anew with MiXCR; each CDR3 protein has one entry. Found here are more than 1.4 million distinct CDR3 sequences, 42% of them singletons; the top ten hold 7.9%. Sequenced material: blood. Receptors originate from a woman between 18 and 29 years old in good health.

The chain recombines TRBV4-1 with TRBJ2-1; 8 bases align to TRBD1. The assigned J gene may be wrong: the sequence end matches TRBJ2-7 better. The germline CDR1 and CDR2 sequences are MGHRA and YSYEKL. The CDR3 is 15 residues long. CDR3 sequence: CASSQGQGAYNEQYF. The CDR3 bases are TGCGCCAGCAGCCAAGGGCAGGGGGCCTACAATGAGCAGTACTTC.

The rearrangement joins TRBV12-3 or TRBV12-4 to TRBJ2-1, with 12 bases lining up with TRBD2. The closer fit of TRBJ2-7 to the DNA end suggests the J call may be wrong. The CDR3 length is 17 residues. DNA of the CDR3: TGTGCCAGCAGTCCCCCTGGACTAGCGGGAAGAAACAATGAGCAGTACTTC. Translating it yields CASSPPGLAGRNNEQYF.

The V gene is TRBV9, the J gene TRBJ1-2; D might be TRBD1 (5 bases). Trimming shortened V by 4 bases and J by 3 bases, and 16 bases separated the two germline ends. CDR1 SGDLS and CDR2 YYNGEE come from the germline V gene. The CDR3 extends over 15 amino acids. CDR3 sequence (DNA): TGTGCCAGCAGCTATAACAACGGGGACCACTATGGCTACACCTTC. Translation: CASSYNNGDHYGYTF.

The rearrangement links TRBV6-1 to TRBJ1-2, with TRBD1 matching over 8 bases. Germline V gene data show CDR1 as MNHNS and CDR2 as SASEGT. The CDR3 sequence is 13 residues long. Trimming cost V 8 bases and J 4 bases; bases outside gene matches: 6. In DNA, the CDR3 is TGTGCCAGCGGGACAGGAGACCTCTATGGCTACACCTTC. Protein sequence: CASGTGDLYGYTF.

The gene calls are TRBV6-5 and TRBJ1-2; D call uncertain. The germline V gene has CDR1 MNHEY and CDR2 SVGAGI. The CDR3 length is 13 residues. Trimming removed 11 bases at V and 0 bases at J, with 13 bases between. The CDR3 here is CAANSASNYGYTF. In DNA form, the CDR3 reads TGTGCCGCAAACAGCGCCTCTAACTATGGCTACACCTTC.

The rearrangement links TRBV6-1 to TRBJ1-4; TRBD1 might be the D (6 bases). Germline V gives CDR1 MNHNS, CDR2 SASEGT. The ends were cut back, 6 bases at V and 0 bases at J, with 11 bases in the middle. The length of the CDR3 is 15 residues. CDR3 bases: TGTGCCAGCAGGGGACGGACAGCAACTAATGAAAAACTGTTTTTT. It specifies CASRGRTATNEKLFF.

The rearrangement joins TRBV5-1 to TRBJ2-5; maybe TRBD1 (6 bases). With 5 bases removed from V and 4 bases from J, the gap between germline ends came to 12 bases. The CDR3 covers 13 residues. Germline CDR1 reads SGHRS; CDR2 reads YFSETQ. CDR3: CASSPGQTETQYF. The CDR3, as DNA: TGCGCCAGCAGTCCAGGACAGACAGAGACCCAGTACTTC.

The chain combines TRBV25-1 with TRBJ2-5; D unresolved. Germline-derived CDR1 and CDR2 are MGHDK and SYGVNS. V dropped 4 bases and J dropped 11 bases, with 20 bases sitting between them. There are 14 residues in the CDR3. The CDR3, as DNA: TGTGCCAGCAGTGGGGTAGGTATCGATACGAAGCAGTACTTC. This encodes CASSGVGIDTKQYF.

The sample holds many counts of this clonotype. The chain combines TRBV12-3 or TRBV12-4 with TRBJ2-3; D is perhaps TRBD1 (5 bases). V gave up 5 bases and J gave up 0 bases, with 15 bases separating them. The CDR3 length is 16 residues. The chain's CDR3 is CASSPPAGASTDTQYF. The CDR3 region has the DNA TGTGCCAGCAGTCCCCCGGCTGGGGCTAGCACAGATACGCAGTATTTT.